The TCR beta chain under discussion was sequenced for a study of blood T cell repertoires in COVID-19. Study at large: The origin of the acute and convalescent COVID-19 samples was the United States, Italy and Spain.

Profiled with immunoSEQ multiplex PCR; TCRdb holds only in-frame clones, not every one. The table shows roughly 110,000 clones, with less than 90% occurring only once. Trimming removed 5 bases at V and 6 bases at J, with 23 bases between. Germline V gene sequence: CDR1 SGHNT, CDR2 YENEEA. The CDR3 has 17 amino acids. The TCR sequence derives from a human donor in a cohort sampled during active COVID-19. The V gene is TRBV11-3, the J gene TRBJ2-1; the D gene is possibly TRBD2 (6 bases). Sequenced input: peripheral blood. The CDR3 DNA reads TGTGCCAGCAGCAAACTACGGGCTAGCGCCGCAATCAATGAGCAGTTCTTC. Its protein is CASSKLRASAAINEQFF.